Following are 14 T cell receptor beta chains from one sample sequenced in a study of glioma-infiltrating T cells. Using RNA template, CDR3s of TCR alpha and beta were amplified with iRepertoire arm-PCR. TCRdb independently ran MiXCR on the multiplex PCR reads; one entry per CDR3 protein. Of around 140,000 distinct CDR3 sequences listed, roughly two fifths are singletons. What was sequenced was glioma tissue, nonneoplastic brain tissue, or PBMCs (not recorded which). Source of these receptors: a human donor with low-grade glioma or glioblastoma, undergoing nonglioma brain surgery, or in good health (not recorded which).

This rearrangement joins TRBV15 to TRBJ2-7; TRBD2 might be the D (6 bases). V was trimmed by 5 bases and J by 5 bases, leaving 10 bases between them. The CDR3 runs to 12 residues. CDR1 is LNHNV, CDR2 YYDKDF, per germline (reference sequence). The CDR3 region has the DNA TGTGCCACCAGCTCTACTAGCAACGAGCAGTACTTC. Protein sequence: CATSSTSNEQYF.

This chain connects TRBV12-3 or TRBV12-4 to TRBJ1-6; TRBD1 matches 8 bases. J lost 8 bases, V lost 5 bases, and 2 bases had no gene match. This CDR3 contains 13 residues. The CDR3, as DNA: TGTGCCAGCAGTGACAGGGGCGATTCACCCCTCCACTTT. It translates to CASSDRGDSPLHF.

The gene calls are TRBV20-1 and TRBJ2-1, with TRBD2 matching over 8 bases. Trimming removed 7 bases from V and 6 bases from J; junction bases left unmatched: 8. The length of the CDR3 is 13 residues. CDR1 and CDR2 from the germline V gene are DFQATT and SNEGSKA (reference sequence). CDR3 sequence (DNA): TGCAGTGAAACGGGGGGGCCTCGCAATGAGCAGTTCTTC. Its translation is CSETGGPRNEQFF.

This clonotype came up once. The V and J genes are TRBV12-3 or TRBV12-4 and TRBJ2-7; D perhaps matches TRBD1 (5 bases). The V end lost 3 bases, the J end lost 4 bases, and 7 bases lay between the germline ends. The CDR3 consists of 12 residues. CDR3 loop: CASSLGHYEQYF. CDR3 sequence (DNA): TGTGCCAGCAGTTTGGGGCATTACGAGCAGTACTTC.

This sequence joins TRBV20-1 and TRBJ1-5, with no clear D. This CDR3 has 12 residues. Germline CDR1 is DFQATT and CDR2 is SNEGSKA (reference sequence). Trimming left V 0 bases short and J 5 bases short, with 5 bases between. CDR3 DNA sequence: TGCAGTGCTAGAGACGACTATCAGCCCCAGCATTTT. Protein product: CSARDDYQPQHF.

The genes are TRBV20-1 and TRBJ2-1; possibly TRBD2 for D (6 bases). With 7 bases removed from V and 3 bases from J, the gap between germline ends came to 13 bases. CDR1 DFQATT and CDR2 SNEGSKA come from the germline V gene (reference sequence). The CDR3 extends over 13 amino acids. Here the CDR3 reads CSESGRLYNEQFF. In DNA form, the CDR3 reads TGCAGTGAGTCCGGGAGACTCTACAATGAGCAGTTCTTC.

This chain joins TRBV28 and TRBJ2-7; 7 bases match TRBD2. V shed 5 bases and J 2 bases; nucleotides not matched to a gene: 6. Germline CDR1 reads MDHEN; CDR2 reads SYDVKM. This CDR3 comprises 14 residues. CDR3 nucleotide sequence: TGTGCCAGCAGTACCCCCGGGACTACCTACGAGCAGTACTTC. Its protein product is CASSTPGTTYEQYF.

This clonotype was detected many times. J is TRBJ2-7 and V is TRBV28; D is ambiguous. V gave up 2 bases and J gave up 3 bases, with 11 bases separating them. CDR1 is MDHEN, CDR2 SYDVKM, per germline. There are 14 residues in the CDR3. In DNA form, the CDR3 reads TGTGCCAGCAGTTTAGCCACGGAACTCTACGAGCAGTACTTC. The encoded protein is CASSLATELYEQYF.

This clonotype came up a few times. The chain employs TRBV27 and TRBJ1-1; maybe TRBD1 (5 bases). V shed 5 bases and J shed 1 base, with 11 bases lying between them. The CDR3 totals 14 residues. Germline CDR1 reads MNHEY; CDR2 reads SMNVEV (reference sequence). Written as DNA, the CDR3 is TGTGCCAGCAGTCCCTTTGGGGGGAACACTGAAGCTTTCTTT. This translates into CASSPFGGNTEAFF.

The V gene is TRBV6-5, the J gene TRBJ1-5; D call uncertain. Per the germline V gene, CDR1 is MNHEY and CDR2 is SVGAGI. The CDR3 contains 12 residues. Deletions cut 5 bases from V and 3 bases from J, with 5 bases between. The CDR3 sequence: CASSPLNQPQHF. The CDR3 DNA is TGTGCCAGCAGTCCCCTCAATCAGCCCCAGCATTTT.

There are a few counts of this clonotype. The chain carries TRBV4-2 and TRBJ1-6; TRBD1 might be the D (5 bases). The V and J ends lost 1 base and 8 bases respectively, with 12 bases between them. CDR1 is LGHNA, CDR2 YNFKEQ, per germline. This CDR3 contains 15 residues. In nucleotides, the CDR3 is TGTGCCAGCAGCCAAGTAGCGGTGGGACATTCACCCCTCCACTTT. As protein: CASSQVAVGHSPLHF.

This chain joins TRBV6-2 or TRBV6-3 and TRBJ2-3, with D perhaps matching TRBD2 (5 bases). The CDR3 length is 15 residues. Germline lookup yields CDR1 MNHEY and CDR2 SVGEGT. Trimming left V 5 bases short and J 1 base short, with 13 bases between. The CDR3 here is CASSALGERTDTQYF. The CDR3 DNA is TGTGCCAGCAGTGCCCTCGGGGAACGCACAGATACGCAGTATTTT.

In its sample, this clonotype was seen once. The genes are TRBV6-2 or TRBV6-3 and TRBJ2-1; 12 positions match TRBD2. This CDR3 spans 15 amino acids. Germline CDR1 is MNHEY and CDR2 is SVGEGT. The junction had 4 bases not matched to a gene; V was cut back by 2 bases and J by 8 bases. This CDR3 reads CASSYTTSGGYEQFF. For the CDR3, the DNA is TGTGCCAGCAGTTACACGACTAGCGGGGGCTATGAGCAGTTCTTC.

This clonotype was counted a few times. The J gene is TRBJ1-2, the V gene TRBV2; unclear D gene. Germline CDR1 SNHLY, CDR2 FYNNEI. Trimming took off 7 bases at V and 6 bases at J, with 18 bases between the two ends. The CDR3 loop spans 14 amino acids. As DNA, the CDR3 is TGTGCCAGCACCCCGACGAGGTCCTTAGATGGCTACACCTTC. Translating it yields CASTPTRSLDGYTF.